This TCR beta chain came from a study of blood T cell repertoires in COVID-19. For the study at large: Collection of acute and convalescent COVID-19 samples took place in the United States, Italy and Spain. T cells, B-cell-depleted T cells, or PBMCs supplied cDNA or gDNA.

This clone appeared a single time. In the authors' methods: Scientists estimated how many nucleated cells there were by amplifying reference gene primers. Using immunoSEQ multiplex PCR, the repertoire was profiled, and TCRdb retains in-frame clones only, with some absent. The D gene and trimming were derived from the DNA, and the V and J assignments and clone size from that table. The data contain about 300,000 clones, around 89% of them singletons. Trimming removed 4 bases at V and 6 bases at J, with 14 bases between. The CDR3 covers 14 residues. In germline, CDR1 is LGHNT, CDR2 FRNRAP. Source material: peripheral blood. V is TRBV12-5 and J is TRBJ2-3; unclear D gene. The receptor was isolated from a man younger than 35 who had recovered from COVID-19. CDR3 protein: CASGSGNYYDTQYF. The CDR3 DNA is TGTGCTAGTGGTTCTGGAAACTATTACGATACGCAGTATTTT.